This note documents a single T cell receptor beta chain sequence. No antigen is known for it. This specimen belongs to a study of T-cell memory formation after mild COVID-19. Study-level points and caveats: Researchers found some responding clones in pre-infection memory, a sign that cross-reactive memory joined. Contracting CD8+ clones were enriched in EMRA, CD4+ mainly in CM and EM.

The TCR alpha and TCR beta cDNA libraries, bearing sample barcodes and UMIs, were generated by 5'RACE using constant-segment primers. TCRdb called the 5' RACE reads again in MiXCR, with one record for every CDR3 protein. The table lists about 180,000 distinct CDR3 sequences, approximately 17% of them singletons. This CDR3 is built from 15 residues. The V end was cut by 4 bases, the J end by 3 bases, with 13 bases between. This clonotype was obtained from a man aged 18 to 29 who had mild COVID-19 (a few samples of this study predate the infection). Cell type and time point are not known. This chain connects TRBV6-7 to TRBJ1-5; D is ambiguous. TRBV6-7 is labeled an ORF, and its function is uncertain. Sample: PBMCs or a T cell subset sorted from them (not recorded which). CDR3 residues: CASSSGPRTNQPQHF. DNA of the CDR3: TGTGCCAGCAGTTCTGGACCTCGGACCAATCAGCCCCAGCATTTT.